One and the same sample provided the 25 T cell receptor beta chains below, sequenced in a study of shared clonotypes between healthy human individuals. The method was immunoSEQ multiplex PCR; TCRdb's version includes in-frame clones alone and lacks a portion of them. The sample consists of roughly 770,000 clones, 90% to 98% of them appearing once. Positive CCR7 selection of CD45RO-negative cells yielded the naive CD8 cells, and terminally differentiated effector memory CD45RA+ cells were excluded. Sequenced: naive CD8+ T cells sorted from blood. Receptors were obtained from a man younger than 45 in good health.

The chain joins TRBV11-2 to TRBJ2-7, with 9 bases identical to TRBD1. Germline CDR1 is SGHAT and CDR2 is FQNNGV. The CDR3 has 16 residues. Germline trimming cut 4 bases from V and 2 bases from J; bases unmatched to any gene: 9. CDR3 DNA: TGTGCCAGCAGCTCACTAGGGACAGGGATCCCCTACGAGCAGTACTTC. Translation: CASSSLGTGIPYEQYF. The whole variable domain, remainder taken from reference TRBV11-2 and TRBJ2-7, is EAGVAQSPRYKIIEKRQSVAFWCNPISGHATLYWYQQILGQGPKLLIQFQNNGVVDDSQLPKDRFSAERLKGVDSTLKIQPAKLEDSAVYLCASSSLGTGIPYEQYFGPGTRLTVT.

The chain recombines TRBV6-1 with TRBJ2-7; D call uncertain. The CDR3 contains 17 residues. The V and J ends lost 4 bases and 6 bases respectively, with 25 bases between them. Germline V lookup: CDR1 MNHNS, CDR2 SASEGT. The CDR3 region has the DNA TGTGCCAGCAGTGGGACGTTGGTAGGCATGGCCATGCGCGAGCAGTACTTC. Its protein is CASSGTLVGMAMREQYF.

The CDR3 nucleotides read TGCGCCAGCAGCTTGTTCGGGACTAGCGGTAACAATGAGCAGTTCTTC. Protein product: CASSLFGTSGNNEQFF. The rearrangement uses TRBV5-1 and TRBJ2-1; TRBD2 matches at 11 bases. V lost 1 base and J lost 5; bases outside the gene matches: 5. Germline lookup yields CDR1 SGHRS and CDR2 YFSETQ. The CDR3 extends over 16 amino acids.

The chain has TRBV10-2 and TRBJ1-1; no clear D gene. Germline V gives CDR1 WSHSY, CDR2 SAAADI. V was cut by 8 bases and J by 5 bases, with 15 bases left in between. The CDR3 sequence is 13 residues long. CDR3 DNA sequence: TGCGCCAGCGTGGGTAATCGCGGTACTGAAGCTTTCTTT. Translating gives CASVGNRGTEAFF.

J is TRBJ2-1 and V is TRBV5-4; 10 positions agree with TRBD2. The germline V gene encodes CDR1 SGHNT and CDR2 YYREEE (reference sequence). Trimming cost V 4 bases and J 3 bases; bases outside gene matches: 7. This CDR3 is built from 16 residues. The CDR3 DNA is TGTGCCAGCAGCCCTCTAGCGGGGGCAAACTACAATGAGCAGTTCTTC. Protein product: CASSPLAGANYNEQFF. The complete variable domain, with remaining parts taken from reference TRBV5-4 and TRBJ2-1, reads ETGVTQSPTHLIKTRGQQVTLRCSSQSGHNTVSWYQQALGQGPQFIFQYYREEENGRGNFPPRFSGLQFPNYSSELNVNALELDDSALYLCASSPLAGANYNEQFFGPGTRLTVL.

The rearrangement links TRBV7-9 to TRBJ2-5; tentative D call: TRBD1 (6 bases). V lost 5 bases to trimming and J lost 0 bases, with 19 bases between them. Germline CDR1 reads SEHNR; CDR2 reads FQNEAQ (reference sequence). The CDR3 spans 17 residues. The CDR3 region has the DNA TGTGCCAGCAGCAGAATTTCCCCCGGGACATACCAAGAGACCCAGTACTTC. Translation gives CASSRISPGTYQETQYF.

This sequence joins TRBV15 and TRBJ2-5; 9 nucleotides line up with TRBD2. V shed 5 bases, J shed 5 bases, and the junction held 24 bases outside the gene matches. There are 20 residues in the CDR3. The germline V gene has CDR1 LNHNV and CDR2 YYDKDF (reference sequence). The DNA for the CDR3 is TGTGCCACCAGCCCCGTTAGCGGTCTCGCTAGCGGGAAGTTCAAGGAGACCCAGTACTTC. Its translation: CATSPVSGLASGKFKETQYF.

The rearrangement uses TRBV10-3 and TRBJ2-7, with D unresolved. Germline lookup yields CDR1 ENHRY and CDR2 SYGVKD. There are 12 residues in the CDR3. V shed 6 bases and J shed 5 bases, with 11 bases lying between them. This CDR3 is CAIRPGGHEQYF. The CDR3 DNA reads TGTGCCATCAGGCCCGGTGGTCACGAGCAGTACTTC.

This rearrangement joins TRBV4-1 to TRBJ2-7; the match to TRBD1 covers 7 bases. This CDR3 comprises 14 residues. V lost 1 base and J lost 3; bases outside the gene matches: 3. The germline CDR1 and CDR2 sequences are MGHRA and YSYEKL. The CDR3, as DNA: TGCGCCAGCAGCCAAGGGGCAGGGGGCTACGAGCAGTACTTC. Its protein product is CASSQGAGGYEQYF.

The rearrangement joins TRBV27 to TRBJ2-7; 7 bases fit TRBD1. Germline loops: CDR1 MNHEY, CDR2 SMNVEV (reference sequence). V was pared by 3 bases and J by 3 bases, with 2 bases of the junction left unmatched. This CDR3 region has 13 residues. CDR3 coding DNA: TGTGCCAGCAGTTTTAACAGGGGCTACGAGCAGTACTTC. Residues: CASSFNRGYEQYF.

The rearrangement links TRBV11-2 to TRBJ2-2, with 8 bases matching TRBD1. The V segment lost 6 bases and the J segment 5 bases; nucleotides outside the gene matches: 5. CDR1 and CDR2 (germline): SGHAT, FQNNGV. The length of the CDR3 is 14 residues. The CDR3 DNA follows: TGTGCCAGCAGTCTGACAGGGGAAACCGGGGAGCTGTTTTTT. Protein: CASSLTGETGELFF.

Concerning this clone itself: This CDR3 is also generated by other DNA sequences in the sample. V usage is TRBV6-1 and J usage is TRBJ1-5, with D unresolved. Deletions cut 2 bases from V and 2 bases from J, with 10 bases between. The V gene's germline CDR1 is MNHNS and CDR2 SASEGT. The CDR3 spans 15 residues. The CDR3 region has the DNA TGTGCCAGCAGTGAATGGGGTGGTGGCAATCAGCCCCAGCATTTT. Translation gives CASSEWGGGNQPQHF.

This chain links TRBV25-1 with TRBJ2-1; TRBD1 or TRBD2 may be the D gene (5 bases each). The germline V and J ends were trimmed by 3 bases and 4 bases, with 16 bases remaining between them. The CDR3 loop spans 16 amino acids. The V gene's germline CDR1 is MGHDK and CDR2 SYGVNS. The CDR3 sequence is CASSEEEGPPYNEQFF. Written as DNA, the CDR3 is TGTGCCAGCAGTGAGGAAGAGGGACCTCCATACAATGAGCAGTTCTTC. Together with reference TRBV25-1 and TRBJ2-1, the CDR3 gives the full variable domain: EADIYQTPRYLVIGTGKKITLECSQTMGHDKMYWYQQDPGMELHLIHYSYGVNSTEKGDLSSESTVSRIRTEHFPLTLESARPSHTSQYLCASSEEEGPPYNEQFFGPGTRLTVL.

The gene calls are TRBV11-2 and TRBJ2-7; perhaps TRBD1 as D (6 bases). The CDR3 length is 14 residues. V lost 3 bases, J lost 2 bases, and 11 bases lay in between. Germline CDR1 and CDR2: SGHAT and FQNNGV. For the CDR3, the DNA is TGTGCCAGCAGCTTTGTTGGGGGCGCCTACGAGCAGTACTTC. Protein: CASSFVGGAYEQYF. The full variable domain, its missing parts supplied by reference TRBV11-2 and TRBJ2-7, is EAGVAQSPRYKIIEKRQSVAFWCNPISGHATLYWYQQILGQGPKLLIQFQNNGVVDDSQLPKDRFSAERLKGVDSTLKIQPAKLEDSAVYLCASSFVGGAYEQYFGPGTRLTVT.

The chain combines TRBV28 with TRBJ1-4; no clear D gene. The CDR3 covers 14 residues. The germline V gene has CDR1 MDHEN and CDR2 SYDVKM. The germline V and J ends were trimmed by 6 bases and 10 bases, with 18 bases remaining between them. CDR3 bases: TGTGCCAGCAGGAAAACCGCCGGGGTCGGAAAACTGTTTTTT. This sequence encodes CASRKTAGVGKLFF.

The count of this clone is one. The rearrangement uses TRBV7-9 and TRBJ2-1; 11 nucleotides line up with TRBD1. The germline V gene has CDR1 SEHNR and CDR2 FQNEAQ (reference sequence). This CDR3 comprises 15 residues. After removal of 5 bases from V and 8 bases from J, the junction contained 8 bases not matched to a gene. CDR3 in amino acids: CASSPRDRGDDEQFF. The CDR3, as DNA: TGTGCCAGCAGCCCCCGGGACAGGGGGGATGATGAGCAGTTCTTC.

In nucleotides, the CDR3 is TGCGCCAGCAGTTCATTTGTGGGTAATGAGCAGTTCTTC. Translated, it gives CASSSFVGNEQFF. The gene calls are TRBV5-1 and TRBJ2-1; D gene ambiguous. This CDR3 is built from 13 residues. The germline gives CDR1 SGHRS, CDR2 YFSETQ. V was pared by 5 bases and J by 7 bases, with 13 bases between.

The chain has TRBV28 and TRBJ1-2; D is perhaps TRBD1 (5 bases). The V gene lost 2 bases and the J gene lost 2 bases, with 15 bases spanning the gap. The CDR3 loop spans 16 amino acids. The germline gives CDR1 MDHEN, CDR2 SYDVKM. For the CDR3, the DNA is TGTGCCAGCAGTTTAGGGGCAGGGCCTTCGAACTATGGCTACACCTTC. Translation gives CASSLGAGPSNYGYTF.

Remarks on this clone: Other DNA sequences in the sample encode the same CDR3. The gene calls are TRBV4-1 and TRBJ1-5; TRBD1 matches at 9 bases. Per the germline V gene, CDR1 is MGHRA and CDR2 is YSYEKL. Trimming cost V 0 bases and J 6 bases; bases outside gene matches: 3. The CDR3 runs to 15 residues. Written as DNA, the CDR3 is TGCGCCAGCAGCCAAGACAGACAGGGGGGTCAGCCCCAGCATTTT. Protein product: CASSQDRQGGQPQHF.

The chain combines TRBV6-1 with TRBJ2-3; 10 bases are shared with TRBD1. Unmatched junction bases numbered 8, after V lost 8 bases and J lost 3 bases. Germline V gene sequence: CDR1 MNHNS, CDR2 SASEGT. This CDR3 is 15 amino acids long. The CDR3 region is CASGDRGRLTDTQYF. CDR3 nucleotide sequence: TGTGCCAGCGGAGACAGGGGGCGTCTAACAGATACGCAGTATTTT.

The chain couples TRBV7-9 to TRBJ2-7; TRBD2 matches 7 bases. Germline trimming cut 4 bases from V and 3 bases from J; bases unmatched to any gene: 12. The germline V gene encodes CDR1 SEHNR and CDR2 FQNEAQ (reference sequence). This CDR3 comprises 16 residues. This CDR3 reads CASSSPPGLGDYEQYF. Written as DNA, the CDR3 is TGTGCCAGCAGCTCGCCCCCCGGACTAGGAGACTACGAGCAGTACTTC.

Of note for this clone: The sample holds other DNA sequences that translate to the same CDR3. The chain carries TRBV29-1 and TRBJ1-2, with a tentative D call TRBD1 (5 bases). The CDR3 spans 10 residues. V was clipped by 7 bases and J by 8 bases, with 11 bases between them. Germline lookup yields CDR1 SQVTM and CDR2 ANQGSEA. CDR3 in amino acids: CSAFSGGYTF. CDR3 nucleotides: TGCAGCGCGTTTTCAGGGGGCTACACCTTC.

The chain is built from TRBV7-9 and TRBJ2-3, with D uncertain. The CDR3 consists of 13 residues. The germline CDR1 and CDR2 sequences are SEHNR and FQNEAQ (reference sequence). The V gene lost 4 bases and the J gene lost 1 base, with 6 bases spanning the gap. In DNA form, the CDR3 reads TGTGCCAGCAGCTCAGGTGGCACAGATACGCAGTATTTT. It translates to CASSSGGTDTQYF.

The V call is TRBV28, the J call TRBJ2-7; TRBD1 matches at 9 bases. Germline CDR1 reads MDHEN; CDR2 reads SYDVKM. V was pared by 5 bases and J by 4 bases, with 3 bases of the junction left unmatched. The CDR3 consists of 13 residues. This chain's CDR3 is CASSGDRVYEQYF. CDR3 DNA: TGTGCCAGCAGTGGGGACAGGGTATACGAGCAGTACTTC.

This sequence joins TRBV29-1 and TRBJ2-7; 9 bases match TRBD1. Trimming took 5 bases from V and 5 from J; bases not matched to a gene: 13. Germline V lookup: CDR1 SQVTM, CDR2 ANQGSEA. This CDR3 comprises 15 residues. The CDR3 region is CSVLSEGQGLNEQYF. CDR3 in DNA: TGCAGCGTTCTGTCGGAGGGACAGGGTCTTAACGAGCAGTACTTC.